This TCR beta chain was profiled in a study of T cell repertoires in ileal Crohn's disease. Overall study results and limits: Clonality above 26.8% at surgery always came with endoscopic recurrence. Compared with non-smokers, active smokers at surgery showed more clonal expansions.

As regards this clone: Its antigen remains unidentified.

The CDR3 contains 15 residues. Germline CDR1 reads SQVTM; CDR2 reads ANQGSEA. Per sample, roughly 500 nanograms of biopsy DNA were TCRB immunosequenced. The table came from immunoSEQ multiplex PCR; TCRdb's copy has only in-frame clones and leaves some out. In the table there are roughly 5,100 clones, 75% to 85% of which are singletons. Adults with ileal or ileocolonic Crohn's disease and an indication for resection were eligible. This TCR came from an adult with Crohn's disease. J is TRBJ2-5 and V is TRBV29-1; the match to TRBD1 covers 9 bases. The DNA matches TRBJ2-7 better at its end, which makes the J call doubtful. Material: ileal tissue. The CDR3 is CSVAPGQGSNYEQYF. The CDR3 coding sequence is TGCAGCGTCGCCCCGGGACAGGGATCGAATTACGAGCAGTACTTC.